This TCR beta chain was obtained from a study of graft-versus-host responses after intestinal transplantation (dated by TCRdb to the early 2020s). Regarding the complete study: Recipients received multivisceral, liver-intestinal, or isolated intestinal transplants. All recipients received anti-thymocyte globulin induction followed by maintenance tacrolimus and steroids for 3 to 4 years. Graft-versus-host and host-versus-graft alloreactive T cell clones were tracked in the graft, circulation and bone marrow after intestinal transplantation using bulk TCR-beta CDR3 sequencing. Alloreactive clones were identified by sequencing pre-transplant mixed lymphocyte reaction products and comparing these products with unstimulated pre-transplant donor and recipient T cells. The cohort enrolled about two dozen intestinal transplant recipients, one of whom was a retransplant, and a few patients without pretransplant specimens were excluded. Donor T cell macrochimerism was defined as a peak of at least 4% donor T cells among recipient peripheral blood mononuclear cells. Samples from a few later patients were sequenced in-house on an Illumina MiSeq with MiXCR processing rather than by the commercial service. Overall study results and their limits: Peak levels of circulating GvH clones were associated with declines in HvG clones early after transplant. Conclusions were limited by the relatively low number and heterogeneity of intestinal transplant patients. GvH clones turned up in recipient bone marrow, with some appearing earlier in ileal mucosa or blood, a pattern consistent with an intestinal mucosal origin. In the allografts of patients with donor T cell macrochimerism, GvH to HvG T cell clonal ratios were high.

The sample's time point, from its label and the paper: cells obtained before transplantation from donor or recipient. CD3+CD4+ and CD3+CD8+ populations were FACS-sorted from unstimulated pre-transplant donor and recipient cells taken from spleen or lymph nodes. CDR3 length: 13 amino acids, cysteine to phenylalanine. The kept DNA is CDR3 alone, 39 bases in frame from the first base. V lost 5 bases and J lost 0 bases, and the count of bases not matched to a germline gene is 1. Reading the germline V gene (reference sequence) gives CDR1 SEHNR and CDR2 FQNEAQ. The receptor library was made with the immunoSEQ multiplex PCR assay. In most patients, genomic DNA was isolated using the Qiagen DNeasy Blood and Tissue Kit and sent frozen to Adaptive Biotechnologies for TCR sequencing. For most patients, high-throughput TCR-beta CDR3 sequencing of genomic DNA was performed by Adaptive Biotechnologies. Per the source publication's procedure: TCR sequencing data for over 15 patients were retrieved from Adaptive's ImmunoSEQ software; a few other patients were processed with MiXCR and VDJtools. CD4 versus CD8 sorting errors were corrected by removing sequences found in both subsets at a frequency ratio below 5:1. CDR3 nucleotide sequences shared between donor and recipient were removed because their origin could not be assigned. To count as alloreactive, a clone needed at least 2-fold expansion over unstimulated cells and a minimum CFSE-low frequency of 0.002% (template counts) or 0.001% (read counts). Mappable clones were those detected in sequenced pre-transplant spleen, lymph node, or MLR CFSE-low populations of the donor or recipient. Cumulative frequency of alloreactive clones was calculated as a percentage of all sequences weighted by copy number. What TCRdb holds here is the immuneACCESS table cut down to in-frame rearrangements. Part of the clones is not present; checked against another copy, under half of the missing clones reflect an unresolved V gene, and the others are unexplained. V and J calls and clone size are those listed in that table; D and trimming were worked out from the DNA. The sample table records roughly 100,000 clones; approximately 90% of these occur just once. Around 0.07% of the sample is in the top ten clones.

About this clone: It has no known antigen specificity. No base qualities exist here, and no much larger clone lies one base off it.

The chain was built from TRBV7-9 and TRBJ2-7; 7 central bases correspond to TRBD2. Specimen: unstimulated CD8+ T cells sorted from spleen or lymph node cells, collected before transplant. The sequence derives from a human donor who was the organ donor for an intestinal transplant. At the DNA level, the sequence is TGTGCCAGCAGCGGCGGGAGCTCCTACGAGCAGTACTTC. Translation gives CASSGGSSYEQYF.